This T cell receptor beta chain was retrieved from a study of blood T cell repertoires in COVID-19. The assay was immunoSEQ multiplex PCR, and TCRdb's table has in-frame clones only and misses some. The profile shows around 76,000 clones, around 88% of them singletons. CDR3 length equals 13 residues. Trimming cost V 5 bases and J 6 bases, with 11 bases left between them. CDR1 is SEHNR and CDR2 is FQNEAQ in the germline V gene (reference sequence). Input material: peripheral blood. This rearrangement joins TRBV7-9 to TRBJ2-4, with D uncertain. The receptor's source is a man in his sixties with acute or convalescent COVID-19. The CDR3 loop reads CASSIPPLNIQYF. The CDR3 DNA follows: TGTGCCAGCAGCATTCCCCCCCTAAACATTCAGTACTTC.